The sample holds a few counts of the clone carrying this T cell receptor beta chain. Its specificity is unknown. The entry originates in a study of OX40 agonist ivuxolimab in advanced cancers. Study-wide context: Ivuxolimab doses were 0.01, 0.1, 0.3, 1.5, 3 or 10 mg/kg every 2 weeks. Cancers in dose escalation were hepatocellular, melanoma, renal cell and head and neck. Study outcomes and limitations: CD8+ T cells averaged more expanded clones than CD4+.

The trim removed 4 bases at V and 3 bases at J, leaving 6 bases unmatched. CDR1 is LGHNA, CDR2 YSLEER, per germline. The CDR3 has 15 residues. Enrollment shut out patients with autoimmune disease history or systemic immunosuppression. Some clones are missing from TCRdb's copy, which holds only in-frame ones; the method was immunoSEQ multiplex PCR. This table has 20,000 to 30,000 clones, around 83% appearing once. V and J are TRBV4-3 and TRBJ1-5; 7 nucleotides align to TRBD1. The specimen was CD4+ or CD8+ T cells sorted from blood, collected in a trial of the OX40 agonist ivuxolimab. This receptor was identified in an adult with an advanced solid tumor such as melanoma, head and neck, liver or kidney cancer. In nucleotides, the CDR3 is TGCGCCAGCAGCCTCAACAGGGGAAACAATCAGCCCCAGCATTTT. It encodes CASSLNRGNNQPQHF.